This is a list of T cell receptor beta chains from one sample in a study of blood T cells in healthy people across ages. TCRdb reanalysed the 5' RACE reads using MiXCR and keeps one entry per CDR3 protein. This repertoire shows about a million distinct CDR3 sequences, 35% to 40% found once; its top ten account for around 13%. Sequencing was done on a sample of blood. All receptors come from a young man in good health. CDR3s include the opening cysteine and the closing phenylalanine or tryptophan.

v_gene | CDR3aa
TRBV6-2/TRBV6-3 | CASTRTVTYEQYF
TRBV16 | CASSQSAQDGTEAFF
TRBV6-5 | CASSYAVGLNYGYTF
TRBV30 | CAWSLLGDQPQHF
TRBV7-2 | CASSYFDRIDQPQHF
TRBV6-5 | CASSNGGFTGELFF
TRBV7-9 | CASSLTGGSSEQYF
TRBV29-1 | CSVERGADGEQYF
TRBV9 | CASSVDGEGRTEAFF
TRBV7-9 | CASSFSYSNNEQFF